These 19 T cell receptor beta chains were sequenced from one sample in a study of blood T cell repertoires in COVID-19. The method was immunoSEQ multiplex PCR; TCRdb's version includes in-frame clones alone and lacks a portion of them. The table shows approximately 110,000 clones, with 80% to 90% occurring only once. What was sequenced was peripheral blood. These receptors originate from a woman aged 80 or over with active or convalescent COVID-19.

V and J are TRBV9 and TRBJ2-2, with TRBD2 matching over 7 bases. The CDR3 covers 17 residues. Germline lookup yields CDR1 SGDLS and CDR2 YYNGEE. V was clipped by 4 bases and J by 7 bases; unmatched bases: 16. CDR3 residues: CASSILPTSQAGGELFF. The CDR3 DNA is TGTGCCAGCAGCATCTTACCGACTAGCCAAGCGGGCGGGGAGCTGTTTTTT. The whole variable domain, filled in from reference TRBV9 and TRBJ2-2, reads DSGVTQTPKHLITATGQRVTLRCSPRSGDLSVYWYQQSLDQGLQFLIQYYNGEERAKGNILERFSAQQFPDLHSELNLSSLELGDSALYFCASSILPTSQAGGELFFGEGSRLTVL.

CDR3 loop: CASSELLSTDTQYF. In DNA, the CDR3 is TGTGCCAGCAGTGAGTTACTTAGCACAGATACGCAGTATTTT. This chain links TRBV6-1 with TRBJ2-3; D ambiguous. Germline V gene sequence: CDR1 MNHNS, CDR2 SASEGT. Between the trimmed V and J ends, which lost 3 bases and 0 bases, there was a span of 7 bases. The CDR3 sequence is 14 residues long.

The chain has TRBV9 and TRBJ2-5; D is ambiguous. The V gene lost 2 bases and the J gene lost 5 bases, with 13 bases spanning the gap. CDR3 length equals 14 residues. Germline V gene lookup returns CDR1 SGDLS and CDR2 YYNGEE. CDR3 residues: CASSVTHMVETQYF. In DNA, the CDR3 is TGTGCCAGCAGCGTCACCCACATGGTTGAGACCCAGTACTTC.

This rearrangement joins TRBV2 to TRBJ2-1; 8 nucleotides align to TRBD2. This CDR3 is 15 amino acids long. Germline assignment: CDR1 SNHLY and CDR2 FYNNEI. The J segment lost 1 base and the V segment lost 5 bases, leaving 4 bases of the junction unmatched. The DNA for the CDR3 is TGTGCCAGCAGTCCCGGGACTAGATCCTACAATGAGCAGTTCTTC. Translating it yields CASSPGTRSYNEQFF.

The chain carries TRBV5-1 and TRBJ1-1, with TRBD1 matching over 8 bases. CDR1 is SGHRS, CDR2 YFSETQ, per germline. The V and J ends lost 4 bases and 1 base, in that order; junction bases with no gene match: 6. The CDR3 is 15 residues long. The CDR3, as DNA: TGCGCCAGCAGCCCAGGGGACAGGCGGAACACTGAAGCTTTCTTT. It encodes CASSPGDRRNTEAFF.

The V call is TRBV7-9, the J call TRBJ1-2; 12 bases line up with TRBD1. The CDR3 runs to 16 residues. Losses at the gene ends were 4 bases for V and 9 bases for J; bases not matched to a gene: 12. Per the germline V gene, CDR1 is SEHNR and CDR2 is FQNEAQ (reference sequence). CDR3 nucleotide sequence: TGTGCCAGCAGCTCCACTTCCGGGACAGGGGGCGGTAGCTACACCTTC. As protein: CASSSTSGTGGGSYTF. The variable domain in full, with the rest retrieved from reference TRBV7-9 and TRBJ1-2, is DTGVSQNPRHKITKRGQNVTFRCDPISEHNRLYWYRQTLGQGPEFLTYFQNEAQLEKSRLLSDRFSAERPKGSFSTLEIQRTEQGDSAMYLCASSSTSGTGGGSYTFGSGTRLTVV.

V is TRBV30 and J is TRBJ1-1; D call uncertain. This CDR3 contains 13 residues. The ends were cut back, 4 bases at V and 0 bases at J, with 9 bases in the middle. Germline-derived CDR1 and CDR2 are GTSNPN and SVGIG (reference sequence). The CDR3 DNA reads TGTGCCTGGACCCTCCCAGTGAACACTGAAGCTTTCTTT. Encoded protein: CAWTLPVNTEAFF.

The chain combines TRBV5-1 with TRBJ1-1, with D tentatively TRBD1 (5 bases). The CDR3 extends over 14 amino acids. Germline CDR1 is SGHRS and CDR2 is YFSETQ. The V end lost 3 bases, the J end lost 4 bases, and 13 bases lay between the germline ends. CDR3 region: CASSWGRRGTEAFF. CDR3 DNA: TGCGCCAGCAGCTGGGGGAGGAGGGGCACTGAAGCTTTCTTT.

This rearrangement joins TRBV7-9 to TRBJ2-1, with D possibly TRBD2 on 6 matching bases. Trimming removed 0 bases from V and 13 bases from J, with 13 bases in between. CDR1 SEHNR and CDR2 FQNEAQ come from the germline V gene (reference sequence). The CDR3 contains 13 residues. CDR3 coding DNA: TGTGCCAGCAGCTTAGCGGTGTGGGACTTTCAGTTCTTC. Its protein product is CASSLAVWDFQFF.

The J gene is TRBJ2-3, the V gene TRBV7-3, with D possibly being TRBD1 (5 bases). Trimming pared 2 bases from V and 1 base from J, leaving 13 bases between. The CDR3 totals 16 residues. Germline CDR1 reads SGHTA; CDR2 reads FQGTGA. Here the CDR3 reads CASSLGAAPRTDTQYF. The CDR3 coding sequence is TGTGCCAGCAGCTTAGGGGCAGCACCACGCACAGATACGCAGTATTTT.

The CDR3 coding sequence is TGTGCCAGCAGCCCCTTCCCCGAGGAGAAGTCTAGCACAGATACGCAGTATTTT. As protein: CASSPFPEEKSSTDTQYF. V and J are TRBV3-1 (or the pseudogene TRBV3-2) and TRBJ2-3; D gene unclear. Germline CDR1 LGHDT, CDR2 YNNKEL (reference sequence). V lost 4 bases and J 0 bases, leaving 20 bases between the germline ends. The CDR3 is 18 amino acids.

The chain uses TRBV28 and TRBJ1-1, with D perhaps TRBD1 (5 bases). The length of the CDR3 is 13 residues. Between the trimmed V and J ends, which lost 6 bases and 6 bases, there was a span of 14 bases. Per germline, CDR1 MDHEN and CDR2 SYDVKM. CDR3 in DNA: TGTGCCAGCAGCCAGAGTGGGGGGGCTGAAGCTTTCTTT. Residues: CASSQSGGAEAFF.

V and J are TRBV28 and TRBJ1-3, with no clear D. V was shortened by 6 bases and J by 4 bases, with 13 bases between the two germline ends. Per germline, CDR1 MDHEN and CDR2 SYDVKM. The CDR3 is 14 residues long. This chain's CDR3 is CASSLTTTGNTIYF. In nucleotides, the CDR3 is TGTGCCAGCAGCCTGACAACGACGGGAAACACCATATATTTT. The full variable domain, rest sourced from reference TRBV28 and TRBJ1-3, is DVKVTQSSRYLVKRTGEKVFLECVQDMDHENMFWYRQDPGLGLRLIYFSYDVKMKEKGDIPEGYSVSREKKERFSLILESASTNQTSMYLCASSLTTTGNTIYFGEGSWLTVV.

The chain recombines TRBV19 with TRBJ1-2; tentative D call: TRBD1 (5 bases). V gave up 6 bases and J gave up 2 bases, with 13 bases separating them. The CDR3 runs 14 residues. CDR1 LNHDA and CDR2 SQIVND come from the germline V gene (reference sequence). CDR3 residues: CASSIIRANYGYTF. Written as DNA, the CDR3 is TGTGCCAGTAGCATAATCAGGGCAAACTATGGCTACACCTTC. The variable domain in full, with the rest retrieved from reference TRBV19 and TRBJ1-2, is DGGITQSPKYLFRKEGQNVTLSCEQNLNHDAMYWYRQDPGQGLRLIYYSQIVNDFQKGDIAEGYSVSREKKESFPLTVTSAQKNPTAFYLCASSIIRANYGYTFGSGTRLTVV.

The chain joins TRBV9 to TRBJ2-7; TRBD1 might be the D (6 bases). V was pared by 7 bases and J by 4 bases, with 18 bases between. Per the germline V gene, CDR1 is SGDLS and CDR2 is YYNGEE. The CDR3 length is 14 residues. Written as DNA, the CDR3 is TGTGCCAGCGGCCCCAGGACAGCCTTTTACGAGCAGTACTTC. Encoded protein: CASGPRTAFYEQYF.

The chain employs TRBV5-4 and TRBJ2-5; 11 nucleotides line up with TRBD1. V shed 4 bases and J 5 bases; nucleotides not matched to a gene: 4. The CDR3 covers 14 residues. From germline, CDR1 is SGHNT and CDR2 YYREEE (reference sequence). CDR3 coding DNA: TGTGCCAGCAGCAGAGGGACAGGGGGGGAGACCCAGTACTTC. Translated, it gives CASSRGTGGETQYF.

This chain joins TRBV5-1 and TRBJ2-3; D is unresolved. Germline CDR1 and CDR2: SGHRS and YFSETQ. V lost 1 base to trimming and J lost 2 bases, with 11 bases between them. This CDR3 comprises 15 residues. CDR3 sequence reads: CASSLRVVHTDTQYF. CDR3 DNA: TGCGCCAGCAGCTTGCGCGTTGTGCACACAGATACGCAGTATTTT.

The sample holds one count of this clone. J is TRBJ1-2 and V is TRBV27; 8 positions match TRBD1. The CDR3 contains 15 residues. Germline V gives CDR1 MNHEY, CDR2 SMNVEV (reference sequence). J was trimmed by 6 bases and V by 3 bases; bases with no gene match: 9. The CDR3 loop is CASSFRRTGGNGYTF. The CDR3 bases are TGTGCCAGCAGTTTTCGGCGAACAGGGGGGAATGGCTACACCTTC.

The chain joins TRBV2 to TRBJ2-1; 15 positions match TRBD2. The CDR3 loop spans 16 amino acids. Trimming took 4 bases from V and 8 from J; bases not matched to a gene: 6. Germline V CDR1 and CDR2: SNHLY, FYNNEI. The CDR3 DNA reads TGTGCCAGCAGTGGTCTGCGGACTAGCGGGAGGGATGAGCAGTTCTTC. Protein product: CASSGLRTSGRDEQFF.